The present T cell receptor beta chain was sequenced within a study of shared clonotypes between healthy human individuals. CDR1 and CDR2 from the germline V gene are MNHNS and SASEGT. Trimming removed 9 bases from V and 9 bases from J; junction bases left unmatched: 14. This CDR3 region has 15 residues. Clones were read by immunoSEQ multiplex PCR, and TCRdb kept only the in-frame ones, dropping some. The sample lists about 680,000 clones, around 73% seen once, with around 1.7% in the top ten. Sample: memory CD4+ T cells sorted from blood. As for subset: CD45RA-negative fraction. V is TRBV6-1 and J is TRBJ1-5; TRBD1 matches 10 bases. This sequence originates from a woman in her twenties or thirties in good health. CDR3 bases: TGTGCCAGTAAAACCGGGACAGGGGCCGCGAGGCCCCAGCATTTT. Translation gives CASKTGTGAARPQHF.